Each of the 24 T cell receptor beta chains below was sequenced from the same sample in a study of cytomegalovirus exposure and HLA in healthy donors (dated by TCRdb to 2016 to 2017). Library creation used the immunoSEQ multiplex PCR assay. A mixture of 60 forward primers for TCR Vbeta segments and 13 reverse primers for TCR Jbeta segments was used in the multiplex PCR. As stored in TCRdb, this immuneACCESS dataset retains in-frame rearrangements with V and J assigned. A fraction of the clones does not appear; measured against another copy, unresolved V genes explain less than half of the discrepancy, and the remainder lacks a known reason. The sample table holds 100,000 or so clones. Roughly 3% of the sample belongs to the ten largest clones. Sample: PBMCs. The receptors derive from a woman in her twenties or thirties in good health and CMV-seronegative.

Here the CDR3 reads CASSIELADPTDTQYF. The CDR3, as DNA: TGTGCCAGTAGTATAGAACTAGCAGACCCCACAGATACGCAGTATTTT. The chain uses TRBV19 and TRBJ2-3; possibly TRBD2 for D (6 bases). Trimming removed 0 bases from V and 2 bases from J, with 12 bases in between. This CDR3 spans 16 amino acids. The germline gives CDR1 LNHDA, CDR2 SQIVND (reference sequence).

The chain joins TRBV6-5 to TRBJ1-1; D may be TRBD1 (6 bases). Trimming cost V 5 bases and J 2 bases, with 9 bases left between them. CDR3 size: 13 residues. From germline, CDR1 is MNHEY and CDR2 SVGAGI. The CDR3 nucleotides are TGTGCCAGCAGTGAGGACAGAAACACTGAAGCTTTCTTT. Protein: CASSEDRNTEAFF.

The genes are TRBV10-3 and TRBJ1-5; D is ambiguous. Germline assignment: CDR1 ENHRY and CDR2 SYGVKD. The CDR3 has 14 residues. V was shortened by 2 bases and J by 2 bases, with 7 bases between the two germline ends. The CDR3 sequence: CAISEGQRNQPQHF. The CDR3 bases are TGTGCCATCAGTGAGGGGCAACGCAATCAGCCCCAGCATTTT.

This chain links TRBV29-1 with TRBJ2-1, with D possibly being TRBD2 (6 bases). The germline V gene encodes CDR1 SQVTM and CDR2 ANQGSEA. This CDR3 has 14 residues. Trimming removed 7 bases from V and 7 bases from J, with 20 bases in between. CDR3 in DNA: TGCAGCGCCCTCGGACGGGAGAAGGTAAATGAGCAGTTCTTC. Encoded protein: CSALGREKVNEQFF.

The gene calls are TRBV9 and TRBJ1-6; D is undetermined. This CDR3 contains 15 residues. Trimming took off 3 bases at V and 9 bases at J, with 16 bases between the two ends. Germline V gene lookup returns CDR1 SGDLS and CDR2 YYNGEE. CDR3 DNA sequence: TGTGCCAGCAGCGCCTACGAGGGAGAGGGTTCACCCCTCCACTTT. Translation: CASSAYEGEGSPLHF.

The CDR3 coding sequence is TGTGCCAGCAGTTTAGGGACAGGGGCGGGGGATGAGCAGTTCTTC. Translated: CASSLGTGAGDEQFF. V and J are TRBV2 and TRBJ2-1; TRBD1 matches at 10 bases. CDR3 size: 15 residues. Per the germline V gene, CDR1 is SNHLY and CDR2 is FYNNEI. Trimming took 5 bases from V and 8 from J; bases not matched to a gene: 9.

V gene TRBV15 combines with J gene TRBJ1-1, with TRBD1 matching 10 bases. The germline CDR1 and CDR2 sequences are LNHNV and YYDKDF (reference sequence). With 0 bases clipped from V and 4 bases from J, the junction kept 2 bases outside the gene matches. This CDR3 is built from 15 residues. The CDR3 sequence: CATSREGQGVTEAFF. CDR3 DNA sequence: TGTGCCACCAGCAGAGAAGGACAGGGGGTCACTGAAGCTTTCTTT.

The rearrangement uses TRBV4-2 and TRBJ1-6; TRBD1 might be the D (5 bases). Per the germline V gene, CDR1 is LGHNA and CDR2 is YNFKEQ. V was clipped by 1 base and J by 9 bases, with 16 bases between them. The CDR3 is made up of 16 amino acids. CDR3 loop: CASSQARGGPGSPLHF. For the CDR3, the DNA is TGTGCCAGCAGCCAAGCCCGCGGGGGTCCCGGTTCACCCCTCCACTTT.

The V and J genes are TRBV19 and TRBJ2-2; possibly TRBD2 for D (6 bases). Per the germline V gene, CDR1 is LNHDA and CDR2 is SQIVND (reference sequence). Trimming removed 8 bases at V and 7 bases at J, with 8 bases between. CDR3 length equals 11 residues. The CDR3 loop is CASGGDGELFF. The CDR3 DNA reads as TGTGCCAGTGGAGGGGACGGGGAGCTGTTTTTT.

CDR3 sequence reads: CASSQGPPGTGNEKLFF. The CDR3, as DNA: TGCGCCAGCAGCCAAGGTCCCCCCGGGACAGGGAATGAAAAACTGTTTTTT. This chain joins TRBV4-1 and TRBJ1-4, with 9 bases lining up with TRBD1. This CDR3 spans 17 amino acids. Germline CDR1 is MGHRA and CDR2 is YSYEKL. The ends lost 1 base at V and 5 bases at J; junction bases unmatched: 8.

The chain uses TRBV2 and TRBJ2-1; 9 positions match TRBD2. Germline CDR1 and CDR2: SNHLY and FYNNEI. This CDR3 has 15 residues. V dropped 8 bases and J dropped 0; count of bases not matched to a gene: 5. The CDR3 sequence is CASVRSGGSYNEQFF. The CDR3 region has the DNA TGTGCCAGCGTTCGTAGCGGGGGCTCCTACAATGAGCAGTTCTTC.

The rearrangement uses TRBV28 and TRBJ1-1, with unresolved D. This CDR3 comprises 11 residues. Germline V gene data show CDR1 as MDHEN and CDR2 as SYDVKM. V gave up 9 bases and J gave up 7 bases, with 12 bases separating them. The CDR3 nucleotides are TGTGCCAGTTATAACGGACTTGAAGCTTTCTTT. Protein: CASYNGLEAFF.

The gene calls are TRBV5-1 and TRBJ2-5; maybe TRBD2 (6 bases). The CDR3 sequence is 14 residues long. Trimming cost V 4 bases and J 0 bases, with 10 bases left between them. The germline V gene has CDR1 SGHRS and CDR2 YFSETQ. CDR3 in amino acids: CASSRSGDQETQYF. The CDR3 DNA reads TGCGCCAGCAGCCGTAGCGGAGACCAAGAGACCCAGTACTTC.

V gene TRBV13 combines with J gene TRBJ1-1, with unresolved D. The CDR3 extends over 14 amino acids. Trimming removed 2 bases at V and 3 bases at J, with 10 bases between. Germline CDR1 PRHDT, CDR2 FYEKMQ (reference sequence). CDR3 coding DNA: TGTGCCAGCAGCTTATTGGTAGGAGACACTGAAGCTTTCTTT. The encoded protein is CASSLLVGDTEAFF.

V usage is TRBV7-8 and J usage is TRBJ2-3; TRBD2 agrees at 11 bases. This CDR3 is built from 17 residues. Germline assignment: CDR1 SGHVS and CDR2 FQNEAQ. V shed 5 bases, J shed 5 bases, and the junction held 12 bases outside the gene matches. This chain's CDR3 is CASSRYGTGTSGDTQYF. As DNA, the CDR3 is TGTGCCAGCAGCCGATATGGAACCGGGACTAGCGGAGATACGCAGTATTTT. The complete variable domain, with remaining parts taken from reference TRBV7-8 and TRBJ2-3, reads GAGVSQSPRYKVAKRGQDVALRCDPISGHVSLFWYQQALGQGPEFLTYFQNEAQLDKSGLPSDRFFAERPEGSVSTLKIQRTQQEDSAVYLCASSRYGTGTSGDTQYFGPGTRLTVL.

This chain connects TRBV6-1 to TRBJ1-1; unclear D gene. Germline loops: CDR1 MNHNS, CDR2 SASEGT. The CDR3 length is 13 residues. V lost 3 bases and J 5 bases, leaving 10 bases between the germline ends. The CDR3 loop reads CASSEGRKTEAFF. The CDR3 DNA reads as TGTGCCAGCAGTGAGGGCAGGAAGACTGAAGCTTTCTTT.

The CDR3 loop reads CASSPRTSTYEQYF. The CDR3 coding sequence is TGTGCCAGCAGCCCGCGGACTAGTACCTACGAGCAGTACTTC. This chain connects TRBV7-3 to TRBJ2-7; TRBD2 aligns across 7 bases. V shed 5 bases and J 2 bases; nucleotides not matched to a gene: 6. Germline CDR1 and CDR2: SGHTA and FQGTGA. The CDR3 spans 14 residues.

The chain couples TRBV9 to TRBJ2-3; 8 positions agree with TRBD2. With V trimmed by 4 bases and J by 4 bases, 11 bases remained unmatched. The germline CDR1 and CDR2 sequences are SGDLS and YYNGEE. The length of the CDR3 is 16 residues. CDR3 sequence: CASSLWAGGGADTQYF. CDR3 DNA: TGTGCCAGCAGCCTCTGGGCGGGAGGTGGGGCAGATACGCAGTATTTT.

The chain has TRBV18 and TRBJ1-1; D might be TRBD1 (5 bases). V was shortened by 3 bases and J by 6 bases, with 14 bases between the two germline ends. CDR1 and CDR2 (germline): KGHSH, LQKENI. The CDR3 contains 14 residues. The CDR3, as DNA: TGTGCCAGCTCACCTACCCCACTACAGGCTGAAGCTTTCTTT. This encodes CASSPTPLQAEAFF. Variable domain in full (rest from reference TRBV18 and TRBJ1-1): NAGVMQNPRHLVRRRGQEARLRCSPMKGHSHVYWYRQLPEEGLKFMVYLQKENIIDESGMPKERFSAEFPKEGPSILRIQQVVRGDSAAYFCASSPTPLQAEAFFGQGTRLTVV.

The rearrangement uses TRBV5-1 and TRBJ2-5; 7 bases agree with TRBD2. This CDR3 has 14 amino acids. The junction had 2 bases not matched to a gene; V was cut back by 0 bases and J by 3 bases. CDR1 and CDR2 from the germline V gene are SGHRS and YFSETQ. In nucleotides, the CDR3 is TGCGCCAGCAGCTTGGTTGGGGGGGAAGAGACCCAGTACTTC. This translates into CASSLVGGEETQYF. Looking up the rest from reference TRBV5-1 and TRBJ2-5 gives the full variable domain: KAGVTQTPRYLIKTRGQQVTLSCSPISGHRSVSWYQQTPGQGLQFLFEYFSETQRNKGNFPGRFSGRQFSNSRSEMNVSTLELGDSALYLCASSLVGGEETQYFGPGTRLLVL.

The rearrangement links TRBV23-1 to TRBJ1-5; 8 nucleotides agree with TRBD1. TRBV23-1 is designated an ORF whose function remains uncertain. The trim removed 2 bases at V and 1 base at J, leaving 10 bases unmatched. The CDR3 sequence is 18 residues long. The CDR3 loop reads CASSQRTGPGKSNQPQHF. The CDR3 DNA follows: TGCGCCAGCAGTCAACGGACAGGGCCGGGTAAGAGCAATCAGCCCCAGCATTTT.

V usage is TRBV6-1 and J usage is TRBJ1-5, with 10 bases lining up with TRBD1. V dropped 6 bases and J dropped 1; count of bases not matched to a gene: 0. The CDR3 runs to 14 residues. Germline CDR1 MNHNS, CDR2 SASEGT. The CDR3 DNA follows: TGTGCCAGCAGGGACAGGGGGAGCAATCAGCCCCAGCATTTT. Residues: CASRDRGSNQPQHF.

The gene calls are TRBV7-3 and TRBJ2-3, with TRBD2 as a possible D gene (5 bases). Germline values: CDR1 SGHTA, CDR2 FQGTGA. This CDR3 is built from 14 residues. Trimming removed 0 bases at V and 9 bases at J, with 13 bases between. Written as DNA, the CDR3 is TGTGCCAGCAGCTTAACTCTGGACTCTAGGACGCAGTATTTT. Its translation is CASSLTLDSRTQYF.

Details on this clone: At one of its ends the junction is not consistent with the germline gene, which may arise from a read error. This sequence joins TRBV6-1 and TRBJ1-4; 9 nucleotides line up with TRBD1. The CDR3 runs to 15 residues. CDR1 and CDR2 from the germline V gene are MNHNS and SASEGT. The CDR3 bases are TGTGCCAGCAGGGAAGACAGGGGGGGGAATGAAAAACTGTTTTTT. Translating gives CASREDRGGNEKLFF.